These 18 T cell receptor beta chains share one sample of origin, sequenced in a study of T cells in Graves' hyperthyroidism and ophthalmopathy. Amplified TCR beta CDR3 regions derived from RNA transcripts. A first-round RT-PCR of the TCR CDR3 used the HTBI primer set. TCRdb called the multiplex PCR reads again in MiXCR, with one record for every CDR3 protein. The repertoire holds about 300,000 distinct CDR3 sequences, with around 13% as singletons. The sample was blood. All receptors come from a woman in her forties with Graves' hyperthyroidism.

This clonotype was recorded many times. The chain carries TRBV28 and TRBJ1-3, with TRBD1 matching over 8 bases. The CDR3 is 15 residues long. Germline CDR1 reads MDHEN; CDR2 reads SYDVKM. Losses at the gene ends were 2 bases for V and 4 bases for J; bases not matched to a gene: 4. In DNA form, the CDR3 reads TGTGCCAGCAGTTTACAGGGGGCGCCGGGAAACACCATATATTTT. As protein: CASSLQGAPGNTIYF.

The chain is built from TRBV20-1 and TRBJ2-1, with D possibly TRBD2 on 6 matching bases. There are 16 residues in the CDR3. Germline assignment: CDR1 DFQATT and CDR2 SNEGSKA (reference sequence). V gave up 5 bases and J gave up 4 bases, with 21 bases separating them. The CDR3 loop is CSARPRGSSRYNEQFF. As DNA, the CDR3 is TGCAGTGCTCGGCCCCGGGGGTCCTCAAGATACAATGAGCAGTTCTTC.

This clonotype appeared many times. The CDR3 coding sequence is TGTGCCAGCAGTCCCCAAGCGGGAGGGGCCCAGGAGCAGTACTTC. This encodes CASSPQAGGAQEQYF. The rearrangement joins TRBV12-3 or TRBV12-4 to TRBJ2-7; 10 bases agree with TRBD2. V shed 5 bases and J 7 bases; nucleotides not matched to a gene: 11. The length of the CDR3 is 15 residues.

This clonotype was counted between two and nine times. A much larger clone lies a single base off, so this may be a read error. The chain combines TRBV2 with TRBJ2-3; no definite D call. The germline CDR1 and CDR2 sequences are SNHLY and FYNNEI. This CDR3 has 14 amino acids. Here the CDR3 DNA reads TGTGCCTGCAGTGAAGAGGCTAGCACAGATACGCAGTATTTT. It translates to CACSEEASTDTQYF.

The chain uses TRBV9 and TRBJ2-7; no clear D gene. This CDR3 contains 15 residues. Germline CDR1 SGDLS, CDR2 YYNGEE. V shed 2 bases and J shed 1 base, with 13 bases lying between them. CDR3 coding DNA: TGTGCCAGCAGCGTTCACCCGACTGGTTCCTACGAGCAGTACTTC. Its protein is CASSVHPTGSYEQYF.

This clonotype has a count of ten or more. V is TRBV7-2 and J is TRBJ2-5; TRBD1 matches at 7 bases. The CDR3 has 14 amino acids. CDR1 and CDR2 (germline): SGHTA, FQGNSA. V was pared by 1 base and J by 3 bases, with 2 bases of the junction left unmatched. DNA of the CDR3: TGTGCCAGCAGCTTAGAGGGGACAGAAGAGACCCAGTACTTC. As protein: CASSLEGTEETQYF.

This clonotype came up many times. The chain joins TRBV5-5 to TRBJ1-1; weak D call: TRBD1 (5 bases). Germline V gene sequence: CDR1 SGHKS, CDR2 YYEKEE (reference sequence). The CDR3 has 14 amino acids. Trimming left V 4 bases short and J 3 bases short, with 13 bases between. CDR3 in amino acids: CASSRRDGYTEAFF. The CDR3 DNA is TGTGCCAGCAGCCGACGGGACGGGTACACTGAAGCTTTCTTT.

This clonotype occurred many times. The chain links TRBV2 to TRBJ2-1; 9 nucleotides line up with TRBD2. Germline trimming cut 7 bases from V and 7 bases from J; bases unmatched to any gene: 20. The CDR3 loop spans 18 amino acids. CDR1 is SNHLY and CDR2 is FYNNEI in the germline V gene. In DNA, the CDR3 is TGTGCCAGCAAAAGGGAGTCCAGAGGGGCTAGCGGGGTGAATGAGCAGTTCTTC. This gives the protein CASKRESRGASGVNEQFF.

A remark on this clonotype: A much larger clone sits a single nucleotide away, making a read error possible. This chain joins TRBV20-1 and TRBJ2-5; D tentatively reads TRBD1 or TRBD2 (7 bases each). This CDR3 contains 15 residues. Germline CDR1 reads DFQATT; CDR2 reads SNEGSKA (reference sequence). Trimming pared 6 bases from V and 4 bases from J, leaving 21 bases between. The CDR3 DNA sequence: TGCAGTGCCCTGGGGCAGGGAGGGGGCCGAGAGACCCAGTACTTC. It yields the protein CSALGQGGGRETQYF.

The sample holds many counts of this clonotype. This chain uses TRBV11-2 with TRBJ2-1; D is undetermined. The V and J ends lost 3 bases and 9 bases respectively, with 12 bases between them. This CDR3 contains 13 residues. Germline V gene lookup returns CDR1 SGHAT and CDR2 FQNNGV. The CDR3 DNA follows: TGTGCCAGCAGCTTCCATAGGTGGGGTGAGCAGTTCTTC. It translates to CASSFHRWGEQFF.

The rearrangement links TRBV28 to TRBJ2-3, with D tentatively TRBD2 (5 bases). The V gene lost 7 bases and the J gene lost 1 base, with 12 bases spanning the gap. The CDR3 extends over 14 amino acids. Germline V lookup: CDR1 MDHEN, CDR2 SYDVKM. The CDR3 reads CASTYGLGTDTQYF. In DNA form, the CDR3 reads TGTGCCAGCACCTATGGACTGGGCACAGATACGCAGTATTTT.

At least ten counts were recorded for this clonotype. The chain couples TRBV5-1 to TRBJ2-2; 8 nucleotides align to TRBD2. From germline, CDR1 is SGHRS and CDR2 YFSETQ. The CDR3 is 13 residues long. Unmatched junction bases numbered 5, after V lost 6 bases and J lost 7 bases. The DNA for the CDR3 is TGCGCCAGCACCAAAACTAGCGGCGGGGAGCTGTTTTTT. Translation gives CASTKTSGGELFF.

This clonotype was detected ten times or more. V usage is TRBV2 and J usage is TRBJ1-5; 9 nucleotides match TRBD1. V gave up 9 bases and J gave up 4 bases; unmatched junction bases: 7. The germline V gene encodes CDR1 SNHLY and CDR2 FYNNEI. This CDR3 region has 14 residues. Written as DNA, the CDR3 is TGTGCCAGTCAGTCCGGGACAGGGAATCAGCCCCAGCATTTT. Translated, it gives CASQSGTGNQPQHF. The variable domain in full, completed from reference TRBV2 and TRBJ1-5, reads EPEVTQTPSHQVTQMGQEVILRCVPISNHLYFYWYRQILGQKVEFLVSFYNNEISEKSEIFDDQFSVERPDGSNFTLKIRSTKLEDSAMYFCASQSGTGNQPQHFGDGTRLSIL.

This clonotype was detected only a few times. V and J are TRBV14 and TRBJ1-6; D is undetermined. Germline CDR1 is SGHDN and CDR2 is FVKESK. V lost 3 bases, J lost 10 bases, and 10 bases lay in between. The length of the CDR3 is 13 residues. The CDR3 loop reads CASSHLERSPLHF. The CDR3 region has the DNA TGTGCCAGCAGCCATCTCGAACGGTCACCCCTCCACTTT.

This clonotype was counted a few times. This chain connects TRBV18 to TRBJ2-5, with D hard to call. The V end was cut by 2 bases, the J end by 1 base, with 11 bases between. The CDR3 is 15 amino acids. CDR1 is KGHSH, CDR2 LQKENI, per germline. The CDR3 bases are TGTGCCAGCTCACCATCCGACTCGGCCCAAGAGACCCAGTACTTC. As protein: CASSPSDSAQETQYF.

Many counts were recorded for this clonotype. The chain joins TRBV5-5 to TRBJ2-3; no clear D gene. Germline values: CDR1 SGHKS, CDR2 YYEKEE (reference sequence). V shed 0 bases and J shed 4 bases, with 18 bases lying between them. This CDR3 is built from 17 residues. The CDR3 sequence: CASSLEVMGTGSDTQYF. CDR3 sequence (DNA): TGTGCCAGCAGCTTGGAGGTCATGGGCACCGGGTCAGATACGCAGTATTTT.

This clonotype was counted many times. The chain joins TRBV24-1 to TRBJ2-4; 9 positions agree with TRBD2. There are 19 residues in the CDR3. Looked up from germline, CDR1 is KGHDR and CDR2 is SFDVKD. The J segment lost 1 base and the V segment lost 2 bases, leaving 11 bases of the junction unmatched. The CDR3 reads CATSDSNSGSVSAKNIQYF. The CDR3 coding sequence is TGTGCCACCAGTGATTCCAATAGCGGGAGTGTGTCGGCCAAAAACATTCAGTACTTC.

This clonotype was counted between two and nine times. This chain connects TRBV3-1 to TRBJ2-3; D unresolved. V was clipped by 4 bases and J by 4 bases, with 12 bases between them. The CDR3 sequence is 14 residues long. Germline CDR1 LGHDT, CDR2 YNNKEL (reference sequence). As DNA, the CDR3 is TGTGCCAGCAGCCCCAGGAGATTCCCAGATACGCAGTATTTT. It is translated as CASSPRRFPDTQYF.